This entry features one T cell receptor (beta chain) sequence. Its antigen remains unidentified. This sample was included in a study of radiotherapy plus CTLA-4 blockade in lung cancer. Across the study: With 25% to 40% of patients having disease control, objective responses were seen in approximately 18%.

Sequencing used immunoSEQ multiplex PCR; TCRdb keeps in-frame clones, though not all of them. The sample shows tens of thousands of clones, 70% to 80% of them seen only once. Overall study findings and caveats: Early clonal dynamics of blood T cells, together with interferon-beta, were reported as the best response predictor.

Germline V gene data show CDR1 as SGHDT and CDR2 as YYEEEE. V was clipped by 5 bases and J by 7 bases; unmatched bases: 12. This CDR3 region has 15 residues. The rearrangement links TRBV5-6 to TRBJ1-2; 9 bases map to TRBD1. The receptor was isolated from a human donor with non-small cell lung cancer whose response to radiotherapy plus ipilimumab could not be evaluated. Here the sequenced sample was peripheral blood, taken from a patient treated with radiotherapy plus ipilimumab. The CDR3 here is CASSSEYTGGSGYTF. The CDR3 region has the DNA TGTGCCAGCAGTTCCGAGTATACAGGGGGCTCTGGCTACACCTTC.